One sample yielded the 18 T cell receptor beta chains listed below, sequenced in a study of T-cell reconstitution after alpha-beta-depleted transplantation in children. As it was prepared, the TCRbeta library received unique molecular identifiers. TCRdb re-analysed the PCR reads in MiXCR, keeping a single row per CDR3 protein. The sample shows 550,000 to 800,000 distinct CDR3 sequences, around 14% of them seen only once. The input for sequencing was PBMCs, taken before TCRalphabeta/CD19-depleted stem cell transplant. All receptors derive from a girl aged 2 to 10 with congenital amegakaryocytic thrombocytopenia, due to receive a stem cell transplant.

This clonotype has a count of ten or more. The rearrangement links TRBV12-3 or TRBV12-4 to TRBJ2-6, with a weak D call TRBD2 (5 bases). The CDR3 contains 15 residues. V was clipped by 7 bases and J by 3 bases, with 13 bases between them. DNA for the CDR3: TGTGCCAGCATCCACGGGGTTTATGGGGCCAACGTCCTGACTTTC. Its protein is CASIHGVYGANVLTF.

The genes are TRBV12-3 or TRBV12-4 and TRBJ2-3; 9 bases align to TRBD1. Germline trimming cut 5 bases from V and 6 bases from J; bases unmatched to any gene: 9. The CDR3 has 15 amino acids. CDR3 nucleotides: TGTGCCAGCAGTACCTACGGGACAGGGTTTGATACGCAGTATTTT. It yields the protein CASSTYGTGFDTQYF.

The chain is built from TRBV30 and TRBJ1-1, with 9 bases aligning to TRBD1. The CDR3 totals 13 residues. CDR1 and CDR2 from the germline V gene are GTSNPN and SVGIG (reference sequence). The V and J ends lost 5 bases and 0 bases, in that order; junction bases with no gene match: 1. In DNA, the CDR3 is TGTGCCTGGGGACAGGGGATGAACACTGAAGCTTTCTTT. Translated, it gives CAWGQGMNTEAFF.

This clonotype was seen repeatedly, ten times or more. The chain combines TRBV5-1 with TRBJ2-7; TRBD1 aligns across 8 bases. Germline CDR1 reads SGHRS; CDR2 reads YFSETQ. The CDR3 has 16 amino acids. Trimming removed 2 bases from V and 2 bases from J; junction bases left unmatched: 9. The CDR3 is CASSLDRDRFAYEQYF. The CDR3 region has the DNA TGCGCCAGCAGCTTAGACCGGGACAGGTTCGCCTACGAGCAGTACTTC.

In this sample, this clonotype turned up many times. This rearrangement joins TRBV7-2 to TRBJ1-2; D call uncertain. CDR1 and CDR2 from the germline V gene are SGHTA and FQGNSA. V gave up 3 bases and J gave up 2 bases, with 7 bases separating them. CDR3 length equals 13 residues. The CDR3 here is CASSFGKNYGYTF. DNA for the CDR3: TGTGCCAGCAGCTTTGGCAAGAACTATGGCTACACCTTC.

This clonotype was found many times. The chain couples TRBV2 to TRBJ1-2; possible D gene TRBD1, 5 bases. Per germline, CDR1 SNHLY and CDR2 FYNNEI. V shed 6 bases and J shed 4 bases, with 12 bases lying between them. The length of the CDR3 is 13 residues. CDR3 in amino acids: CASSLQGAYGYTF. CDR3 DNA: TGTGCCAGCAGCCTTCAGGGTGCCTATGGCTACACCTTC.

In its sample, this clonotype was seen many times. This rearrangement joins TRBV5-1 to TRBJ2-1; D gene ambiguous. Deletions cut 4 bases from V and 8 bases from J, with 19 bases between. Looked up from germline, CDR1 is SGHRS and CDR2 is YFSETQ. This CDR3 region has 15 residues. The CDR3 DNA reads as TGCGCCAGCAGCCCACCCTCTGATTTGTTTTATGAGCAGTTCTTC. This translates into CASSPPSDLFYEQFF.

The V gene is TRBV7-9, the J gene TRBJ2-5; 7 bases are a match to TRBD2. Trimming removed 1 base from V and 2 bases from J; junction bases left unmatched: 7. The CDR3 length is 16 residues. CDR1 and CDR2 (germline): SEHNR, FQNEAQ (reference sequence). The CDR3 loop reads CASSLDLGLPQETQYF. The DNA of the CDR3 is TGTGCCAGCAGCTTAGACTTGGGACTACCACAAGAGACCCAGTACTTC.

J is TRBJ2-1 and V is TRBV5-4; TRBD1 agrees at 10 bases. J gave up 4 bases and V 4 bases, and 5 bases lay outside the gene matches. There are 15 residues in the CDR3. In germline, CDR1 is SGHNT, CDR2 YYREEE (reference sequence). CDR3 DNA sequence: TGTGCCAGCAGCGAGGGACAGGGGCGATACAATGAGCAGTTCTTC. It encodes CASSEGQGRYNEQFF. The complete variable domain, with remaining parts taken from reference TRBV5-4 and TRBJ2-1, reads ETGVTQSPTHLIKTRGQQVTLRCSSQSGHNTVSWYQQALGQGPQFIFQYYREEENGRGNFPPRFSGLQFPNYSSELNVNALELDDSALYLCASSEGQGRYNEQFFGPGTRLTVL.

This clonotype was counted only a few times. The J gene is TRBJ2-1, the V gene TRBV7-9; D ambiguous. CDR1 and CDR2 (germline): SEHNR, FQNEAQ (reference sequence). This CDR3 region has 12 residues. V shed 5 bases and J shed 16 bases, with 18 bases lying between them. The chain's CDR3 is CASSASFWAKFF. The CDR3 coding sequence is TGTGCCAGCAGCGCCAGCTTTTGGGCTAAATTCTTC.

This clonotype was recorded many times. This chain joins TRBV5-6 and TRBJ1-2, with TRBD1 as a possible D gene (6 bases). From germline, CDR1 is SGHDT and CDR2 YYEEEE. There are 15 residues in the CDR3. V was pared by 3 bases and J by 4 bases, with 16 bases between. The CDR3 DNA reads as TGTGCCAGCAGCTCCACCGGGGGCGTCCTCTATGGCTACACCTTC. It translates to CASSSTGGVLYGYTF.

This clonotype showed up just a few times. The chain has TRBV19 and TRBJ1-2, with D tentatively TRBD1 (5 bases). The CDR3 consists of 14 residues. The germline gives CDR1 LNHDA, CDR2 SQIVND (reference sequence). V lost 3 bases to trimming and J lost 5 bases, with 13 bases between them. The CDR3: CASSIPLGLYGYTF. DNA for the CDR3: TGTGCCAGTAGTATCCCACTGGGACTATATGGCTACACCTTC.

V gene TRBV5-6 combines with J gene TRBJ1-4; D is perhaps TRBD1 (6 bases). Germline V gene sequence: CDR1 SGHDT, CDR2 YYEEEE. The CDR3 totals 14 residues. V was clipped by 4 bases and J by 5 bases, with 12 bases between them. CDR3 loop: CASSRPDSNEKLFF. In DNA form, the CDR3 reads TGTGCCAGCAGCCGACCGGACAGCAATGAAAAACTGTTTTTT.

The chain is built from TRBV10-3 and TRBJ2-4; TRBD2 aligns across 8 bases. The ends lost 3 bases at V and 8 bases at J; junction bases unmatched: 9. Germline V gives CDR1 ENHRY, CDR2 SYGVKD. This CDR3 spans 15 amino acids. For the CDR3, the DNA is TGTGCCATCAGTGAAACCGGGACTAGTGTGGACATTCAGTACTTC. Residues: CAISETGTSVDIQYF.

This clonotype was counted only a few times. The CDR3, as DNA: TGTGCCAGCAGCGTAGAGTTGGGAGGTACAGATACGCAGTATTTT. Protein product: CASSVELGGTDTQYF. This chain connects TRBV9 to TRBJ2-3; D is possibly TRBD2 (6 bases). The length of the CDR3 is 15 residues. Deletions cut 0 bases from V and 3 bases from J, with 11 bases between. CDR1 is SGDLS, CDR2 YYNGEE, per germline.

This clonotype was observed a handful of times. V usage is TRBV28 and J usage is TRBJ2-5; TRBD1 aligns across 9 bases. Per the germline V gene, CDR1 is MDHEN and CDR2 is SYDVKM. Unmatched junction bases numbered 9, after V lost 6 bases and J lost 4 bases. CDR3 length: 15 amino acids. Written as DNA, the CDR3 is TGTGCCAGCAGCCCCAACCCGACAGGGGGAGAGACCCAGTACTTC. It is translated as CASSPNPTGGETQYF.

The chain employs TRBV20-1 and TRBJ2-1; 7 nucleotides line up with TRBD2. The trim removed 3 bases at V and 3 bases at J, leaving 5 bases unmatched. The CDR3 is 14 residues long. Germline V gene data show CDR1 as DFQATT and CDR2 as SNEGSKA (reference sequence). CDR3 in amino acids: CSASGTTFYNEQFF. CDR3 sequence (DNA): TGCAGTGCTAGCGGGACTACCTTCTACAATGAGCAGTTCTTC.

This clonotype appeared a few times. This chain connects TRBV18 to TRBJ2-5; no definite D call. From germline, CDR1 is KGHSH and CDR2 LQKENI. The CDR3 has 13 amino acids. V lost 2 bases and J lost 3, with 7 bases in between. CDR3 bases: TGTGCCAGCTCACCATTCTTAAAAGAGACCCAGTACTTC. This sequence encodes CASSPFLKETQYF. The entire variable domain, with the rest obtained from reference TRBV18 and TRBJ2-5, is as follows: NAGVMQNPRHLVRRRGQEARLRCSPMKGHSHVYWYRQLPEEGLKFMVYLQKENIIDESGMPKERFSAEFPKEGPSILRIQQVVRGDSAAYFCASSPFLKETQYFGPGTRLLVL.